This T cell receptor beta chain was captured in a study of shared clonotypes between healthy human individuals. Whole-study findings and limits: Relative to memory subsets, naive subsets generally showed larger estimated richness. Naive CD4 clonotypes were shared across a handful of donors at 4.5% to 6.5%. Generation of non-shared clonotypes was less probable than generation of clonotypes shared by all four donors. It was anticipated that sequencing depth would influence how many clonotypes donors shared.

Measured with immunoSEQ multiplex PCR; TCRdb has only the in-frame clones, and not every one. Of about 580,000 clones in the sample, 95% to 98% were seen once. Turning to this clone: The antigen is not known.

The naive CD8 population came from CD45RO-negative cells selected for CCR7, without terminally differentiated effector memory CD45RA+ cells. Germline trimming cut 3 bases from V and 4 bases from J; bases unmatched to any gene: 4. The germline V gene encodes CDR1 MNHEY and CDR2 SMNVEV (reference sequence). The CDR3 length is 14 residues. V is TRBV27 and J is TRBJ2-7, with 9 bases fitting TRBD2. This clonotype was sampled from a man younger than 45 in good health. Sequencing was performed on naive CD8+ T cells sorted from blood. The CDR3 reads CASSFIAGDYEQYF. The CDR3 DNA is TGTGCCAGCAGTTTTATAGCGGGAGATTACGAGCAGTACTTC.